Detailed here is one TCR beta chain. The antigen remains unidentified. The data belong to a study of a mutant IDH1 vaccine in newly diagnosed glioma. Study results and caveats: Variations in leading peripheral T cell clonotypes appeared to have no connection with pseudoprogression.

This table comes from immunoSEQ multiplex PCR, and its TCRdb copy is limited to in-frame clones, with some not included. Of around 67,000 clones listed, 83% are singletons. Time point defined: baseline, week 1 (first vaccination visit). Treatment indicated: pre-vaccination baseline after standard-of-care therapy. The CDR3 runs 13 residues. V dropped 6 bases and J dropped 8 bases, with 13 bases sitting between them. In germline, CDR1 is MNHEY, CDR2 SVGAGI. The rearrangement joins TRBV6-5 to TRBJ1-4; D call uncertain. The sequenced sample was peripheral blood mononuclear cells (PBMCs), obtained from a glioma patient treated with radiotherapy, temozolomide or both. This TCR derives from a woman aged 18-30 years with glioma. Some clones in this sample may be carry-over from other donors' samples. The CDR3 coding sequence is TGTGCCAGCAGCGAAGGACGGTGGGAAAAACTGTTTTTT. Its protein is CASSEGRWEKLFF.